This passage covers 4 T cell receptor beta chains from one sample sequenced in a study of blood T cell repertoires in COVID-19. Measured with immunoSEQ multiplex PCR; TCRdb has only the in-frame clones, and not every one. The profile shows more than 140,000 clones, approximately 86% of them singletons. Source material: peripheral blood. The receptors here all came from a woman in her fifties or sixties with acute or convalescent COVID-19.

V gene TRBV28 combines with J gene TRBJ1-2; possible D gene TRBD1, 6 bases. The V and J ends lost 3 bases and 4 bases respectively, with 12 bases between them. Germline CDR1 and CDR2: MDHEN and SYDVKM. This CDR3 spans 14 amino acids. The CDR3 nucleotides read TGTGCCAGCAGTTTCGGGACAAGGTCCTATGGCTACACCTTC. Translated: CASSFGTRSYGYTF.

The rearrangement uses TRBV2 and TRBJ2-7, with 11 bases identical to TRBD2. The germline V gene has CDR1 SNHLY and CDR2 FYNNEI. This CDR3 is 14 amino acids long. Unmatched junction bases numbered 6, after V lost 7 bases and J lost 4 bases. CDR3 protein: CASTRLAGTYEQYF. Written as DNA, the CDR3 is TGTGCCAGCACGCGACTAGCGGGGACATACGAGCAGTACTTC.

The chain is built from TRBV5-1 and TRBJ2-5; 7 bases align to TRBD1. V gave up 1 base and J gave up 2 bases; unmatched junction bases: 5. The CDR3 sequence is 15 residues long. Germline V gene sequence: CDR1 SGHRS, CDR2 YFSETQ. The CDR3 DNA follows: TGCGCCAGCAGCTTGAAGGCAGGGGGTCAAGAGACCCAGTACTTC. This codes for CASSLKAGGQETQYF.

The J gene is TRBJ1-5, the V gene TRBV28, with 9 bases that match TRBD1. The CDR3 is 17 amino acids. CDR1 is MDHEN and CDR2 is SYDVKM in the germline V gene. The trim removed 6 bases at V and 3 bases at J, leaving 12 bases unmatched. The CDR3 here is CASRSVQRQGDNQPQHF. The CDR3 DNA follows: TGTGCCAGCAGATCCGTTCAAAGACAGGGGGACAATCAGCCCCAGCATTTT. The whole variable domain, remainder taken from reference TRBV28 and TRBJ1-5, is DVKVTQSSRYLVKRTGEKVFLECVQDMDHENMFWYRQDPGLGLRLIYFSYDVKMKEKGDIPEGYSVSREKKERFSLILESASTNQTSMYLCASRSVQRQGDNQPQHFGDGTRLSIL.